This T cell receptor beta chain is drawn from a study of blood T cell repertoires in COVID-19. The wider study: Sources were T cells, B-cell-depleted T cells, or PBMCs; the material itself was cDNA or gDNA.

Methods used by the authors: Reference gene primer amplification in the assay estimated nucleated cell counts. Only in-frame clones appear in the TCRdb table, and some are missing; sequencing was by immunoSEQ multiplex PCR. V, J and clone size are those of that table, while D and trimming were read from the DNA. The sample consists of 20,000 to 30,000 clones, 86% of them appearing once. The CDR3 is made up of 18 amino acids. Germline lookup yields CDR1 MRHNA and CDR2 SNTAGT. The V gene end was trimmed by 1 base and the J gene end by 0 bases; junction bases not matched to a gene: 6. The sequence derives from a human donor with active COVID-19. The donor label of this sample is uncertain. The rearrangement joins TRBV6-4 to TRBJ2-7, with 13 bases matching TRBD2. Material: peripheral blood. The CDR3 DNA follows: TGTGCCAGCAGTGACTGGGGACTAGCGGGACGCAGCTCCTACGAGCAGTACTTC. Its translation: CASSDWGLAGRSSYEQYF.